A selection of T cell receptor beta chains follows, all from one sample in a study of CD8+ T cells in alopecia areata. Profiled with immunoSEQ multiplex PCR; TCRdb holds only in-frame clones, not every one. The sample contains about 150,000 clones, roughly 48% of which appear only once. The sample was CD4+ T cells sorted from blood. The receptors come from a human donor with alopecia areata. Both conserved end residues are part of each CDR3.

v_call cdr3_aa
TRBV5-1 CASSFGQTYNEQFF
TRBV5-1 CASSLTSGSYNEQFF
TRBV14 CASSQVWGGSGYTF
TRBV5-1 CASSLGAQGGEQYF
TRBV2 CASSEHPTVNTEAFF
TRBV15 CATSRAPTSGRWYF
TRBV5-1 CASSLWTEETQYF
TRBV2 CASRDSTYNEQFF
TRBV6-1 CASSEFANTGELFF
TRBV29-1 CSAHSPGLQNTEAFF
TRBV30 CAWSAPQTSGNTIYF
TRBV5-1 CASSFGGRETDTQYF
TRBV25-1 CASSEWGTDTQYF
TRBV4-1 CASSQGGQGVGEQFF
TRBV6-5 CASSGLAGAGGEQFF
TRBV5-1 CASKTGTSGTETQYF